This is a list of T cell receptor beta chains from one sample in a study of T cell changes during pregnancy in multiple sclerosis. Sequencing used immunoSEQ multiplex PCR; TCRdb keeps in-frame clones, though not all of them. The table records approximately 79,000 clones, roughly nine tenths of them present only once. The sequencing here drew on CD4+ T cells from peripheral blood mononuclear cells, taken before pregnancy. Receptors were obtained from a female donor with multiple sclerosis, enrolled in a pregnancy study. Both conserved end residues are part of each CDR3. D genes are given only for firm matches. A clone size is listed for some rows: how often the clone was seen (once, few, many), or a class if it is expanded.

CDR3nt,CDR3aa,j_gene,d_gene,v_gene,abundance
TGCGCCAGCAGCTTGGCAACAGGGGCCGAAGCTTTCTTT,CASSLATGAEAFF,TRBJ1-1,TRBD1,TRBV5-1,-
TGTGCCAGCAGCAGGGACAGGGAGATCGCCAAAAACATTCAGTACTTC,CASSRDREIAKNIQYF,TRBJ2-4,TRBD1,TRBV5-4,-
TGTGCCAGCAGCTTAGGGGGGCTCAACGAGCAGTACTTC,CASSLGGLNEQYF,TRBJ2-7,-,TRBV7-2,-
TGTGCCAGCAGTAGTGGGGGCGTCCCCTCTGGAAACACCATATATTTT,CASSSGGVPSGNTIYF,TRBJ1-3,-,TRBV2,-
TGTGCCAGCAGTTTACCCGCTACGAACGAGCAGTACTTC,CASSLPATNEQYF,TRBJ2-7,-,TRBV28,-
TGTGCCAGCAGTACCCTAGCAGGAACGGACTACGAGCAGTACTTC,CASSTLAGTDYEQYF,TRBJ2-7,-,TRBV6-1,-
TGTGCCAGCTCACCGACTAGCGGGAAACTTGACGAGCAGTTCTTC,CASSPTSGKLDEQFF,TRBJ2-1,TRBD2,TRBV18,-
TGTGCCAGCAGCCCTCCCCCGACAGGAGCTTTTGGCTACACCTTC,CASSPPPTGAFGYTF,TRBJ1-2,-,TRBV7-2,-
TGTGCCAGCAGCTTAGTACAGGGGGACAATCAGCCCCAGCATTTT,CASSLVQGDNQPQHF,TRBJ1-5,TRBD1,TRBV11-2,-
TGTGCCACCGGGGACAGGGGCTATGGCTACACCTTC,CATGDRGYGYTF,TRBJ1-2,TRBD1,TRBV7-8,-
TGTGCCAGCAGCCATAGCGGGGGGGCCAGGAACACCGGGGAGCTGTTTTTT,CASSHSGGARNTGELFF,TRBJ2-2,TRBD2,TRBV6-8,-
TGCGCCAGCAGCCGAGGGGGACAGCGGAATGAAAAACTGTTTTTT,CASSRGGQRNEKLFF,TRBJ1-4,TRBD1,TRBV5-1,-
TGTGCCAGCAGCTTCACAGGGGCTTACGAGCAGTACTTC,CASSFTGAYEQYF,TRBJ2-7,TRBD1,TRBV7-2,-
TGTGCCAGTAGTAGAGGTGACAGGAACTATGGCTACACCTTC,CASSRGDRNYGYTF,TRBJ1-2,-,TRBV19,-
TGTGCCAGCTCACCAACTTCCCGGGTTAAAGAGACCCAGTACTTC,CASSPTSRVKETQYF,TRBJ2-5,-,TRBV18,-
TGTGCCAGCAGCCTCAAATACGAGCAGTACTTC,CASSLKYEQYF,TRBJ2-7,-,TRBV14,-
TGTGCCAGCAGTCGGTCTAGCGGTAGTTACAATGAGCAGTTCTTC,CASSRSSGSYNEQFF,TRBJ2-1,TRBD2,TRBV28,-
TGTGCCAGTAGTATGGCGCAGGGAGGTGAAGCTTTCTTT,CASSMAQGGEAFF,TRBJ1-1,-,TRBV19,-
TGTGCCAGCAGTGAACCCTCCCTCGGACTAGCGGCCGGGGAGCTGTTTTTT,CASSEPSLGLAAGELFF,TRBJ2-2,TRBD2,TRBV2,-
TGTGCCAGAGGGACAGGGGGCTCGGAGACCCAGTACTTC,CARGTGGSETQYF,TRBJ2-5,TRBD1,TRBV2,-
TGTGCCAGCTCGAACAGGGGGCGAGGGGAAAAACTGTTTTTT,CASSNRGRGEKLFF,TRBJ1-4,TRBD1,TRBV7-8,-
TGTGCCAGCAGCCTGGGACTAGCGGGAGTTTATGAGCAGTTCTTC,CASSLGLAGVYEQFF,TRBJ2-1,TRBD2,TRBV6-5,-
TGTGCCAGCAGCGAGGGACAGGGGGATATATGGCTAGCGGGAAGGTCCTACAATGAGCAGTTCTTC,CASSEGQGDIWLAGRSYNEQFF,TRBJ2-1,TRBD1,TRBV9,-
TGTGCCAGCAGTCCAGACAGGGGAGCCCCCGAGCAGTACTTC,CASSPDRGAPEQYF,TRBJ2-7,TRBD1,TRBV2,-
TGTGCCTGGAGTGTAGCGGCCGACTATGGCTACACCTTC,CAWSVAADYGYTF,TRBJ1-2,-,TRBV30,-
TGTGCCAGCTCACGCGACAGGGGGCAAAATGAGCAGTTCTTC,CASSRDRGQNEQFF,TRBJ2-1,TRBD1,TRBV18,once
TGTGCCAGCAGTTACCTAGGGGGCCAGGTCGGGGAGCTGTTTTTT,CASSYLGGQVGELFF,TRBJ2-2,TRBD1,TRBV6-5,-
TGTGCCAGCAGCGTCTCGCGGGACGACGGGTCAACTAATGAAAAACTGTTTTTT,CASSVSRDDGSTNEKLFF,TRBJ1-4,-,TRBV9,-
TGTGCCAGCAGTCCTAGAGGACAGGGGTCCTACGAGCAGTACTTC,CASSPRGQGSYEQYF,TRBJ2-7,TRBD1,TRBV2,-
TGTGCCTGTTATCCCGCTAACTATGGCTACACCTTC,CACYPANYGYTF,TRBJ1-2,-,TRBV30,-
TGTGCCAGCAGGGGGGACGCGGGGGACCGACTCTACGAGCAGTACTTC,CASRGDAGDRLYEQYF,TRBJ2-7,TRBD2,TRBV2,once
TGCGCCAGCAGCTTTGGACCGGGCGCAGGGAAAACTGAAGCTTTCTTT,CASSFGPGAGKTEAFF,TRBJ1-1,-,TRBV5-1,-
TGTGCCAGCAGCTTATTTAGGGGCGCCGGGGAGCTGTTTTTT,CASSLFRGAGELFF,TRBJ2-2,-,TRBV11-1,-
TGTGCCAGTTTACAGGACGGTGCAACTAATGAAAAACTGTTTTTT,CASLQDGATNEKLFF,TRBJ1-4,-,TRBV2,-
TGTGCCAGCAGTTACTCGGCAGGGAACACTGAAGCTTTCTTT,CASSYSAGNTEAFF,TRBJ1-1,-,TRBV6-5,-